This T cell receptor beta chain is from a study of T-cell memory formation after mild COVID-19. Findings and limits, study-wide: Memory from before infection featured some responding clones, which suggests cross-reactive memory joined. Researchers report contracting CD4+ clones mostly in CM and EM, with CD8+ clones in EMRA.

TCRdb reprocessed the 5' RACE reads via MiXCR and lists one record per CDR3 protein. The profile covers about 340,000 distinct CDR3 sequences, with more than 15% appearing a single time and under 25% taken by the ten largest. The sample holds a few counts of this clonotype. The antigen is unknown. The germline V gene encodes CDR1 SGHTA and CDR2 FQGNSA. Trimming cost V 5 bases and J 7 bases; bases outside gene matches: 8. The CDR3 runs 14 residues. The specimen was PBMCs or a T cell subset sorted from them (not recorded which). This chain links TRBV7-2 with TRBJ2-4; 7 positions match TRBD1. This clonotype originated in a man aged 18 to 35 who had mild COVID-19 (a few samples of this study predate the infection). Cell type and time point are not known. The CDR3 nucleotides are TGTGCCAGCAGCACAAGACAGGGTTTGAACATTCAGTACTTC. Residues: CASSTRQGLNIQYF. Looking up the rest from reference TRBV7-2 and TRBJ2-4 gives the full variable domain: GAGVSQSPSNKVTEKGKDVELRCDPISGHTALYWYRQSLGQGLEFLIYFQGNSAPDKSGLPSDRFSAERTGGSVSTLTIQRTQQEDSAVYLCASSTRQGLNIQYFGAGTRLSVL.